The subject of this entry is one T cell receptor (beta chain). The antigen is not known. What the library attached to individual cDNA molecules were unique molecular identifiers. TCRdb re-derived calls from the RACE reads in MiXCR, one entry per CDR3 protein. The table lists 250,000 or so distinct CDR3 sequences, 7.5% to 9% of them singletons. V shed 4 bases and J 6 bases; nucleotides not matched to a gene: 5. The germline V gene has CDR1 MNHEY and CDR2 SVGAGI. This CDR3 is 15 amino acids long. This sample was included in a study of human T cells and chemical hapten exposure. Study details: Patients got weekly scalp diphenylcyclopropenone doses over the approximately 25-week study.

Whole-study findings and limits: Patch test score rose with PT1 expanded TCR count, significant at thresholds 8, 16 and 32, not 4. TCRs above 1 in 1000 frequency stayed constant with DPC sensitization.

Documented time point: pre-sensitization, week 0. The treatment here: therapeutic diphenylcyclopropenone sensitization with weekly scalp DPC. The starting material was whole blood, obtained in connection with sensitization to the hapten diphenylcyclopropenone (DPC). The chain couples TRBV6-5 to TRBJ1-6; 8 positions match TRBD1. This sequence originates from a man younger than 35 with alopecia areata. Some clones in this sample may be carry-over from other donors' samples. CDR3 in DNA: TGTGCCAGCAGTTTCGGACAGGGCCGTAATTCACCCCTCCACTTT. Protein product: CASSFGQGRNSPLHF.